Here is one T cell receptor (beta chain) with its context. As yet, its antigen is unknown. Time point given: week 11, during vaccination. It was 300 ug of mutant IDH1 20-mer peptide that made up each vaccine dose, given with topical imiquimod. These data originate in a study of a mutant IDH1 vaccine in newly diagnosed glioma. Overall study context: Averaging roughly 40 years of age, treated patients were approximately 62% male and 37.5% female.

The CDR3 spans 16 residues. Trimming left V 0 bases short and J 3 bases short, with 14 bases between. CDR1 and CDR2 (germline): SGHDN, FVKESK. The method was immunoSEQ multiplex PCR; TCRdb's version includes in-frame clones alone and lacks a portion of them. The profile covers 35,000 to 45,000 clones, with 80% appearing a single time and approximately 15% taken by the ten largest. The sample was peripheral blood mononuclear cells (PBMCs), taken from a glioma patient whose treatment included an IDH1 peptide vaccine. The rearrangement uses TRBV14 and TRBJ1-1; D call uncertain. The sequence was obtained from a woman aged 25 to 45 with glioma. Some clones in this sample may be carry-over from other donors' samples. The CDR3 here is CASSQDHGEIYTEAFF. The CDR3 nucleotides are TGTGCCAGCAGCCAAGATCACGGGGAGATTTACACTGAAGCTTTCTTT.